Listed below are T cell receptor beta chains from one sample, sequenced in a study of blood T cell repertoires in COVID-19. Method: immunoSEQ multiplex PCR; TCRdb's copy keeps in-frame clones and lacks some. Found here are around 240,000 clones, about 84% of them singletons; the top ten hold over 2%. Sequenced material: PBMCs or T cells enriched from blood (not recorded which). Receptors were obtained from a woman aged 45 to 65 who had recovered from COVID-19. Both conserved end residues are part of each CDR3. The D gene is left open where the match is weak. Size is stated for part of the rows, as once, few or many counts, or as a class when the clone is expanded.

cdr3_aa cdr3_nt d_call v_call clone_size j_call cdr3_length
CASSRGGTGDFEQYF TGTGCCAGCAGCCGAGGAGGGACAGGGGATTTCGAGCAGTACTTC TRBD1 TRBV7-9 NA TRBJ2-7 15
CASSYGGGRNTEAFF TGTGCCAGCAGTTACGGGGGAGGGAGGAACACTGAAGCTTTCTTT NA TRBV6-2/TRBV6-3 NA TRBJ1-1 15
CASSSQGLGNQPQHF TGTGCCAGCAGCTCGCAGGGCCTCGGCAATCAGCCCCAGCATTTT NA TRBV7-2 NA TRBJ1-5 15
CASSLDYSYEQYF TGTGCCAGCAGCTTAGACTACTCCTACGAGCAGTACTTC NA TRBV7-3 few TRBJ2-7 13
CASSYLGGGTDTQYF TGTGCCAGCAGTTACCTGGGTGGAGGAACAGATACGCAGTATTTT NA TRBV6-5 NA TRBJ2-3 15
CASSQDSTGKTNYGYTF TGCGCCAGCAGCCAAGATTCGACAGGGAAGACTAACTATGGCTACACCTTC TRBD1 TRBV4-1 NA TRBJ1-2 17
CASSSPGLNYEQYF TGTGCCAGCAGCTCTCCGGGACTAAACTACGAGCAGTACTTC TRBD2 TRBV7-8 NA TRBJ2-7 14
CSVDRLAGGNEQFF TGCAGCGTTGACCGGCTAGCGGGAGGTAATGAGCAGTTCTTC TRBD2 TRBV29-1 NA TRBJ2-1 14
CATLDSSYNSPLHF TGTGCCACCCTGGACAGCTCCTATAATTCACCCCTCCACTTT NA TRBV10-3 NA TRBJ1-6 14
CASSLTAWTGNKEPQHF TGTGCCAGCAGTTTAACCGCATGGACAGGGAATAAGGAGCCCCAGCATTTT TRBD1 TRBV27 once TRBJ1-5 17
CASSQLDFSGYGYTF TGCGCCAGCAGCCAATTGGACTTTTCGGGCTATGGCTACACCTTC NA TRBV4-3 once TRBJ1-2 15
CASSPGGQPQHF TGTGCCAGCAGCCCGGGGGGACAGCCCCAGCATTTT NA TRBV7-8 NA TRBJ1-5 12
CASSYVPGGNTIYF TGTGCCAGCAGTTACGTACCAGGCGGAAACACCATATATTTT NA TRBV6-5 NA TRBJ1-3 14
CATSDLVTGAHRGAVF TGTGCCACCAGTGATTTGGTGACAGGGGCCCACCGGGGAGCTGTTTTT TRBD1 TRBV24-1 NA TRBJ2-2 16